The TCR beta chain under discussion was sequenced for a study of T cell repertoires in cytomegalovirus infection. Overall study results and limits: The cumulative frequency of public TCR beta families identified carriers of CMV plus the relevant HLA.

This clonotype was observed a few times. Antigen unknown. TCRdb reanalysed the reads using MiXCR and keeps one entry per CDR3 protein. The sample shows 65,000 to 85,000 distinct CDR3 sequences, under 30% of them seen only once. The J segment lost 8 bases and the V segment lost 3 bases, leaving 6 bases of the junction unmatched. CDR1 and CDR2 from the germline V gene are MNHNS and SASEGT. The CDR3 has 15 amino acids. V and J are TRBV6-1 and TRBJ2-1; 11 bases line up with TRBD2. The sample was CD8+ T cells from cultured PBMCs, taken from culture after CMV antigen stimulation. The sequence came from a human donor in good health (CMV status not recorded). Some clones in this sample may be carry-over from other donors' samples. This chain's CDR3 is CASSDLAGGSDEQFF. DNA of the CDR3: TGTGCCAGCAGTGACTTAGCGGGAGGGTCGGATGAGCAGTTCTTC.